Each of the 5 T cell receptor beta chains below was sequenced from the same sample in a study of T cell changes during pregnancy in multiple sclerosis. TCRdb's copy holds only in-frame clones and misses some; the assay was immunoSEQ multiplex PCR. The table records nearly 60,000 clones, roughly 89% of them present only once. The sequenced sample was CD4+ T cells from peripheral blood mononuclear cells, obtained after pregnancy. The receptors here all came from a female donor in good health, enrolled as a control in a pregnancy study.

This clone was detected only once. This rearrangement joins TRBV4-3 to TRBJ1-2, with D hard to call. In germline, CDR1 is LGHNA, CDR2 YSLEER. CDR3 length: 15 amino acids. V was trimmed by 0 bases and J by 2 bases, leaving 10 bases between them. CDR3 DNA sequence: TGCGCCAGCAGCCAAGATCCGGCAGCGAACTATGGCTACACCTTC. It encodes CASSQDPAANYGYTF.

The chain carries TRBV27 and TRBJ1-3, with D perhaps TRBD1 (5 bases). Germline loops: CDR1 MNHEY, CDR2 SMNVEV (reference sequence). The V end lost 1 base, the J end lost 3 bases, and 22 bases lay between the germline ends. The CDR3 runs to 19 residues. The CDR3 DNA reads TGTGCCAGCAGTTTATACGGCCGACCCGGCCAGGGTTATGGAAACACCATATATTTT. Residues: CASSLYGRPGQGYGNTIYF.

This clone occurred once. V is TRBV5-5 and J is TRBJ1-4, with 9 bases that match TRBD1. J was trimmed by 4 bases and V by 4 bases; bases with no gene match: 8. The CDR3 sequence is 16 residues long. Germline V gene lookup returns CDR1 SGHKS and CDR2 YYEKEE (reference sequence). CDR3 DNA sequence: TGTGCCAGCAGCGGACTACAGGGGGCCTTTAATGAAAAACTGTTTTTT. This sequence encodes CASSGLQGAFNEKLFF.

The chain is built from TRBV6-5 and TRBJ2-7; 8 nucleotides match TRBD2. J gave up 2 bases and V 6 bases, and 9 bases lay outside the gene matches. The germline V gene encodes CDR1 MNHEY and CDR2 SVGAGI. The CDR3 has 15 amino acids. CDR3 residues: CASRTTSGGPYEQYF. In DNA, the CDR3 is TGTGCCAGCAGAACCACTAGCGGCGGGCCCTACGAGCAGTACTTC.

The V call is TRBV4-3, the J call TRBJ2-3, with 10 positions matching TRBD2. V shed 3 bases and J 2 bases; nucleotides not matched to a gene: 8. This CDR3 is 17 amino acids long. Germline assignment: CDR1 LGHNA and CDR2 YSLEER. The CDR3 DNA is TGCGCCAGCAGCCAGGACCTTAGCGGGGGGACCACAGATACGCAGTATTTT. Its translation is CASSQDLSGGTTDTQYF.